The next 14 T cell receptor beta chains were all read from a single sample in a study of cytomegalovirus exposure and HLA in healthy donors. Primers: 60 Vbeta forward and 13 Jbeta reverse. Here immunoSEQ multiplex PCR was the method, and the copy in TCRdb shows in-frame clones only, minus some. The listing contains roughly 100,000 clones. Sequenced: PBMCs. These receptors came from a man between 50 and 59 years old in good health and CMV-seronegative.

CDR3 coding DNA: TGTGCCAGCAGTACCCGAGGAGGTATGCAGCCCCAGCATTTT. Protein product: CASSTRGGMQPQHF. The J gene is TRBJ1-5, the V gene TRBV6-5; D unresolved. The V gene lost 5 bases and the J gene lost 7 bases, with 15 bases spanning the gap. The CDR3 length is 14 residues. From germline, CDR1 is MNHEY and CDR2 SVGAGI.

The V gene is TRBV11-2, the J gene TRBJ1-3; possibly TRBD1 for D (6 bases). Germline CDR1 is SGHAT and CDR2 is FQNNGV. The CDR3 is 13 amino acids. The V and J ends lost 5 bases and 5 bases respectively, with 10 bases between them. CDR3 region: CASSTGHRNTIYF. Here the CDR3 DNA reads TGTGCCAGCAGCACGGGACACCGAAACACCATATATTTT. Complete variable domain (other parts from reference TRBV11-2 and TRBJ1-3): EAGVAQSPRYKIIEKRQSVAFWCNPISGHATLYWYQQILGQGPKLLIQFQNNGVVDDSQLPKDRFSAERLKGVDSTLKIQPAKLEDSAVYLCASSTGHRNTIYFGEGSWLTVV.

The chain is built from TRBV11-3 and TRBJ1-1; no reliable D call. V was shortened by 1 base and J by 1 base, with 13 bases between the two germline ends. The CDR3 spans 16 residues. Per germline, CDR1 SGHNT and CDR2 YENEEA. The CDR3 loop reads CASSLAGWEENTEAFF. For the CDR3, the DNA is TGTGCCAGCAGCTTAGCGGGCTGGGAGGAGAACACTGAAGCTTTCTTT.

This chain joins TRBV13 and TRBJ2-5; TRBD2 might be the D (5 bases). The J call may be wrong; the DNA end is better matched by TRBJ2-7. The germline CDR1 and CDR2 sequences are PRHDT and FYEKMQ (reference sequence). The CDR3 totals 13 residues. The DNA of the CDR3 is TGTGCCAGCAGAGACGAGGGTTCCTACGAGCAGTACTTC. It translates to CASRDEGSYEQYF.

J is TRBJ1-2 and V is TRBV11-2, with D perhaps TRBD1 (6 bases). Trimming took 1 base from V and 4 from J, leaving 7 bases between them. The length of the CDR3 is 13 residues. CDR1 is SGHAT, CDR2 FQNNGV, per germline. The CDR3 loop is CASSLGTAYGYTF. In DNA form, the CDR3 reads TGTGCCAGCAGCTTAGGGACAGCCTATGGCTACACCTTC. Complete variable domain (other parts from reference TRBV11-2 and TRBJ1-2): EAGVAQSPRYKIIEKRQSVAFWCNPISGHATLYWYQQILGQGPKLLIQFQNNGVVDDSQLPKDRFSAERLKGVDSTLKIQPAKLEDSAVYLCASSLGTAYGYTFGSGTRLTVV.

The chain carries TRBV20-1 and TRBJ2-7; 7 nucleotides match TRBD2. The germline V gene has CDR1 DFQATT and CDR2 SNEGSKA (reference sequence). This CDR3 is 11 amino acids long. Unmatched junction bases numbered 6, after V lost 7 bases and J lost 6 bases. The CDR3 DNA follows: TGCAGTGGCTACTTAGCGGGCGAGCAGTACTTC. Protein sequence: CSGYLAGEQYF.

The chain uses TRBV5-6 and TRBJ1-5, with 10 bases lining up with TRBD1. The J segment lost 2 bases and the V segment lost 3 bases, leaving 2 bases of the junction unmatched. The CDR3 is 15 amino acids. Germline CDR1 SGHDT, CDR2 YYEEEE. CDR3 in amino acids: CASSYGTGGNQPQHF. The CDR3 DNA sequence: TGTGCCAGCAGCTACGGGACAGGGGGCAATCAGCCCCAGCATTTT.

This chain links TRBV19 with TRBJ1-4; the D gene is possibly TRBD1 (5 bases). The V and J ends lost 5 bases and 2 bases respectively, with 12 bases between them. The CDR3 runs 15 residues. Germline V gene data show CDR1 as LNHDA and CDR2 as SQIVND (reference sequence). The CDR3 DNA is TGTGCCAGTAGTTCCCTGACAGATACTAATGAAAAACTGTTTTTT. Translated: CASSSLTDTNEKLFF.

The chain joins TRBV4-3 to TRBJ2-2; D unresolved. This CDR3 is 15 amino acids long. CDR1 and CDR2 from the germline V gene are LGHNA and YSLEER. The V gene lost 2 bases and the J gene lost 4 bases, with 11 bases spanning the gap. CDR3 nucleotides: TGCGCCAGCAGCCAACCCCTCCCTCTCACCGGGGAGCTGTTTTTT. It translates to CASSQPLPLTGELFF.

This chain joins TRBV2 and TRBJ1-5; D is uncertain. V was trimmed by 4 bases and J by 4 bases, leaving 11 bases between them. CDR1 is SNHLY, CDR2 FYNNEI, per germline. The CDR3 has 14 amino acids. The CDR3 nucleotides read TGTGCCAGCAGTGTTGAGGGTCAAAATCAGCCCCAGCATTTT. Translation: CASSVEGQNQPQHF.

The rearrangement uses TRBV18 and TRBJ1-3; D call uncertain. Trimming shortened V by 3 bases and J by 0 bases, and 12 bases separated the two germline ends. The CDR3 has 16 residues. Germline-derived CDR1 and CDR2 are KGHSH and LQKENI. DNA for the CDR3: TGTGCCAGCTCACCTGCGATAGAGCTCTCTGGAAACACCATATATTTT. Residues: CASSPAIELSGNTIYF.

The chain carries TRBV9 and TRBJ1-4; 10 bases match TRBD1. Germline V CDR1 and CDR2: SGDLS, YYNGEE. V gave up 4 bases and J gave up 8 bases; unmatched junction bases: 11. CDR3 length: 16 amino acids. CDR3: CASSISRGQGEEKLFF. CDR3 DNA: TGTGCCAGCAGCATCTCCCGCGGACAGGGGGAAGAAAAACTGTTTTTT.

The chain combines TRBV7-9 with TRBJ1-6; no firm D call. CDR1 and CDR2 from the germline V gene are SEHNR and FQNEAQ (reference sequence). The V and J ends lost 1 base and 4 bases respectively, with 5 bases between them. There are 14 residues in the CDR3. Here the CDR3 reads CASSLVQYNSPLHF. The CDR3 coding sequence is TGTGCCAGCAGCTTAGTTCAGTATAATTCACCCCTCCACTTT.

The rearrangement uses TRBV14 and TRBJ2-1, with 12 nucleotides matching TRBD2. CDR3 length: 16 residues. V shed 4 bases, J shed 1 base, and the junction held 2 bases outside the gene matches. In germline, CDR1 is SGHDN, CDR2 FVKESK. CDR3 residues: CASSPLAGGSYNEQFF. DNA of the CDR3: TGTGCCAGCAGCCCCCTAGCGGGAGGGTCCTACAATGAGCAGTTCTTC.